A single sample gave rise to the 16 T cell receptor beta chains below, sequenced in a study of blood T cell repertoires in COVID-19. Using immunoSEQ multiplex PCR, the repertoire was profiled, and TCRdb retains in-frame clones only, with some absent. The data contain more than 200,000 clones, around 89% of them seen just once; the ten biggest clones take up roughly 4%. The sequencing sample was made of PBMCs or T cells enriched from blood (not recorded which). The receptors come from a woman aged 30 to 39 who had recovered from COVID-19.

The chain uses TRBV30 and TRBJ1-1; 10 positions agree with TRBD1. This CDR3 contains 14 residues. CDR1 and CDR2 (germline): GTSNPN, SVGIG (reference sequence). Unmatched junction bases numbered 1, after V lost 0 bases and J lost 3 bases. CDR3 sequence reads: CAWSVGTGDTEAFF. As DNA, the CDR3 is TGTGCCTGGAGTGTAGGGACAGGGGACACTGAAGCTTTCTTT. The complete variable domain, with remaining parts taken from reference TRBV30 and TRBJ1-1, reads SQTIHQWPATLVQPVGSPLSLECTVEGTSNPNLYWYRQAAGRGLQLLFYSVGIGQISSEVPQNLSASRPQDRQFILSSKKLLLSDSGFYLCAWSVGTGDTEAFFGQGTRLTVV.

The chain links TRBV6-5 to TRBJ1-4; tentatively, D is TRBD1 (5 bases). Trimming pared 5 bases from V and 8 bases from J, leaving 12 bases between. Germline V lookup: CDR1 MNHEY, CDR2 SVGAGI. CDR3 length: 13 residues. CDR3 protein: CASSRRDREKLFF. The CDR3 DNA is TGTGCCAGCAGTAGGCGGGACCGAGAAAAACTGTTTTTT.

The chain recombines TRBV7-2 with TRBJ1-4, with TRBD1 identical over 7 bases. The J segment lost 5 bases and the V segment lost 1 base, leaving 7 bases of the junction unmatched. The CDR3 runs to 16 residues. CDR1 and CDR2 from the germline V gene are SGHTA and FQGNSA. The CDR3 region is CASSLVPQGMNEKLFF. CDR3 bases: TGTGCCAGCAGCTTAGTCCCACAGGGGATGAATGAAAAACTGTTTTTT. Full variable domain (rest looked up from reference TRBV7-2 and TRBJ1-4): GAGVSQSPSNKVTEKGKDVELRCDPISGHTALYWYRQSLGQGLEFLIYFQGNSAPDKSGLPSDRFSAERTGGSVSTLTIQRTQQEDSAVYLCASSLVPQGMNEKLFFGSGTQLSVL.

In regard to this clone: Sequence at one end of the junction differs from germline and may be a read error. This rearrangement joins TRBV18 to TRBJ1-1; 7 bases are a match to TRBD1. In germline, CDR1 is KGHSH, CDR2 LQKENI. The CDR3 runs to 15 residues. The CDR3 nucleotides are TGTGCCAGCGCACCCAGAGTAGAGACAGGGTATGAGGCTTTCTTT. Translated: CASAPRVETGYEAFF.

This chain joins TRBV5-1 and TRBJ2-7; D possibly corresponds to TRBD1 (5 bases). The CDR3 has 12 amino acids. Looked up from germline, CDR1 is SGHRS and CDR2 is YFSETQ. Trimming pared 5 bases from V and 3 bases from J, leaving 9 bases between. This CDR3 reads CASSQQGYEQYF. Here the CDR3 DNA reads TGCGCCAGCAGTCAGCAGGGCTACGAGCAGTACTTC.

The V and J genes are TRBV4-2 and TRBJ2-1, with D possibly being TRBD2 (6 bases). This CDR3 has 17 amino acids. Trimming removed 2 bases from V and 7 bases from J, with 21 bases in between. Germline V gives CDR1 LGHNA, CDR2 YNFKEQ. CDR3 coding DNA: TGTGCCAGCAGCCAACTAACCGGGGGTCTAGGGTCTAATGAGCAGTTCTTC. Translated: CASSQLTGGLGSNEQFF.

Worth noting for this clone: The junction shows a germline mismatch at one end, possibly a read error. The rearrangement uses TRBV5-1 and TRBJ2-1, with 11 bases that match TRBD2. The germline CDR1 and CDR2 sequences are SGHRS and YFSETQ. The CDR3 is made up of 14 amino acids. CDR3 nucleotides: TGCGCCAGCGGGGATACTAGCGGGAGTGGTGAGGAGTTCTTC. Translating gives CASGDTSGSGEEFF.

The chain couples TRBV5-4 to TRBJ2-1; 10 bases are a match to TRBD2. The CDR3 length is 15 residues. The trim removed 4 bases at V and 7 bases at J, leaving 8 bases unmatched. Germline CDR1 and CDR2: SGHNT and YYREEE (reference sequence). The CDR3 spells CASSQTSGIYNEQFF. Here the CDR3 DNA reads TGTGCCAGCAGCCAAACTAGCGGGATATATAATGAGCAGTTCTTC.

The chain has TRBV7-9 and TRBJ2-7; D gene ambiguous. Trimming removed 1 base from V and 2 bases from J, with 6 bases in between. In germline, CDR1 is SEHNR, CDR2 FQNEAQ (reference sequence). This CDR3 comprises 13 residues. In DNA, the CDR3 is TGTGCCAGCAGCTTAGTAGATCCCTACGAGCAGTACTTC. Translated, it gives CASSLVDPYEQYF.

There are a few counts of this clone. This chain uses TRBV7-3 with TRBJ2-1; D perhaps matches TRBD1 (6 bases). CDR1 and CDR2 from the germline V gene are SGHTA and FQGTGA. CDR3 length: 17 amino acids. Between the trimmed V and J ends, which lost 4 bases and 3 bases, there was a span of 19 bases. CDR3 in amino acids: CASSSPGTGSVYNEQFF. Here the CDR3 DNA reads TGTGCCAGCAGCTCGCCGGGAACAGGGTCCGTCTACAATGAGCAGTTCTTC.

V is TRBV21-1 and J is TRBJ1-1. TRBV21-1 is tagged as a pseudogene. CDR3 length equals 19 residues. The CDR3 DNA sequence: TGTGCCAGCAGCAAACCAGAGGTGGCCAGCGGCCCTAAGAACACTGAAGCTTTCTTT. It codes for CASSKPEVASGPKNTEAFF.

The chain is built from TRBV28 and TRBJ2-7; tentative D call: TRBD1 (6 bases). This CDR3 contains 14 residues. The germline gives CDR1 MDHEN, CDR2 SYDVKM. Trimming pared 5 bases from V and 5 bases from J, leaving 16 bases between. The CDR3 reads CASSPTYRVHEQYF. CDR3 nucleotides: TGTGCCAGCAGTCCGACCTACAGGGTCCACGAGCAGTACTTC.

This clone was counted once. The V and J genes are TRBV6-5 and TRBJ2-7; 8 nucleotides align to TRBD2. Germline-derived CDR1 and CDR2 are MNHEY and SVGAGI. V was pared by 11 bases and J by 6 bases, with 12 bases of the junction left unmatched. The CDR3 runs to 13 residues. CDR3 amino acids: CAAFSGGGGEQYF. The CDR3 DNA reads TGTGCCGCCTTTTCGGGGGGGGGCGGCGAGCAGTACTTC.

V and J are TRBV7-9 and TRBJ1-1, with TRBD1 identical over 8 bases. The CDR3 has 17 amino acids. Germline loops: CDR1 SEHNR, CDR2 FQNEAQ (reference sequence). With 2 bases clipped from V and 3 bases from J, the junction kept 11 bases outside the gene matches. The CDR3 DNA is TGTGCCAGCAGCTTATTTTGGGGATTACAGGGGGACACTGAAGCTTTCTTT. Encoded protein: CASSLFWGLQGDTEAFF.

Only a few counts were recorded for this clone. The chain employs TRBV6-2 or TRBV6-3 and TRBJ2-1; D unresolved. Looked up from germline, CDR1 is MNHEY and CDR2 is SVGEGT. The V end lost 4 bases, the J end lost 6 bases, and 7 bases lay between the germline ends. The CDR3 has 12 residues. CDR3 amino acids: CASSFPSNEQFF. As DNA, the CDR3 is TGTGCCAGCAGTTTCCCCTCCAATGAGCAGTTCTTC.

In its sample, this clone was seen once. This CDR3 reads CASSLAGTGDYGYTF. CDR3 nucleotides: TGTGCCAGCAGCTTAGCGGGGACAGGGGACTATGGCTACACCTTC. This chain links TRBV7-2 with TRBJ1-2; the match to TRBD1 covers 10 bases. The trim removed 0 bases at V and 3 bases at J, leaving 1 base unmatched. CDR1 SGHTA and CDR2 FQGNSA come from the germline V gene. The CDR3 extends over 15 amino acids.